This T cell receptor (beta chain) was documented in a study of CDR3 diversity in severe acne. One entry per CDR3 protein, called by TCRdb with MiXCR from the PCR reads. The table shows more than 70,000 distinct CDR3 sequences, with roughly half occurring only once. CDR3 length: 13 amino acids. V shed 6 bases and J shed 1 base, with 9 bases lying between them. Germline V gives CDR1 MNHNY, CDR2 SVGAGI (reference sequence). Source material: blood. This chain links TRBV6-6 with TRBJ2-5; tentatively, D is TRBD1 (5 bases). The source is a male donor in good health, serving as a control. CDR3 bases: TGTGCCAGCAGCCAGGGCCGCCAAGAGACCCAGTACTTC. Amino acids: CASSQGRQETQYF.